The text below deals with one T cell receptor beta chain. Its cognate antigen is unknown. The record originates from a study of CD8 T cells in ankylosing spondylitis. This CDR3 comprises 17 residues. V was pared by 2 bases and J by 3 bases, with 9 bases of the junction left unmatched. Germline V gene sequence: CDR1 MGHRA, CDR2 YSYEKL. Scientists made TCR beta libraries using quantitative 5'-RACE with molecular barcodes. One entry per CDR3 protein results from TCRdb running MiXCR on the 5' RACE reads. The profile shows some 800,000 distinct CDR3 sequences, 12% of them singletons. Study observations and caveats: Ankylosing spondylitis blood appeared to carry a characteristic TCR beta motif of roughly eight highly homologous variants. Reportedly, disease-linked clones are significantly enriched in ankylosing spondylitis patients' matched synovial fluid.

The chain uses TRBV4-1 and TRBJ2-3, with 9 positions matching TRBD2. The sample taken for sequencing was blood, either unsorted or a sorted T cell fraction (not recorded which). This clonotype was obtained from a male donor with ankylosing spondylitis. DNA for the CDR3: TGCGCCAGCAGCCAATCCCAGACTAGCGGAGTTACAGATACGCAGTATTTT. Its protein product is CASSQSQTSGVTDTQYF.